This TCR beta chain was recorded in a study of blood T cell repertoires in COVID-19 (dated by TCRdb to the early 2020s). Turning to the overall study: Collaborator samples came from the United States, Italy and Spain and covered acute and convalescent phases of COVID-19. The sample metadata nearly always contained a de-identified subject ID, COVID-19 status, age in years and sex. A freely available public database, intended as a resource for researchers studying the immune response to SARS-CoV-2, is where the repertoires were released. Where HLA class I and class II types were available, the types were taken from metadata supplied by the sample provider, not from assay-based typing. The prospective study material was composed of cDNA or gDNA derived from T cells, B-cell-depleted T cells, or PBMCs. The samples were drawn from the first 160 participants of the ongoing ImmuneRACE study and from under 1,500 subjects provided by 6 global collaborators. Deeply sampled blood TCRbeta repertoires from subjects exposed to, actively infected with, or recovered from COVID-19 were included in the dataset. General study outcomes and caveats: Clinical and demographic metadata were provided uncurated, with the amount varying by source and participant.

Collaborating institutions collected whole blood in K2EDTA tubes following their own protocols. For TCRbeta analysis, collaborators shipped samples as frozen whole blood, isolated PBMCs, or DNA extracted from either of those sample types. The germline V gene yields ENHRY for CDR1 and SYGVKD for CDR2. The CDR3 starts with the cysteine, ends with the phenylalanine, and has 16 residues. Solely the CDR3 DNA is kept, with 48 bases framed from the first base. Trimming takes 6 bases off V and 5 bases off J; junction bases not matched to a gene: 11. Of note for this clone: The antigen this receptor binds is unknown. Base qualities are not at hand, and no much larger clone is one base apart.

The immunoSEQ Assay, a bias-controlled multiplex PCR, was used to amplify TCRbeta CDR3 regions from genomic DNA. On the authors' methods: The number of nucleated cells in each sample was estimated from the amplification of reference gene primers within the assay. To quantify the absolute abundance of each unique TCRbeta CDR3 rearrangement, sequence reads were collapsed and filtered. Productive Simpson clonality was computed per sample as the square root of Simpson's diversity index over productive rearrangements. TCRdb retrieved this table from immuneACCESS and kept in-frame rearrangements only. Not all clones are present; in checked studies, unresolved V genes account for under half, and no reason is known for the remainder. The D gene and trimming were derived from the DNA, and the V and J assignments and clone size from that table. Recorded for this sample are around 56,000 clones; 81% of them occurred a single time. The top ten clonotypes cover around 30% of the sample.

Recombination joined TRBV10-3 with TRBJ2-7, with TRBD1 identical over 12 junction bases. The origin of this receptor is a woman older than 75 with active or convalescent COVID-19. Material for sequencing was peripheral blood. The sequenced DNA: TGTGCCATCAGCCCCTCAGGGGGACAGGGGGCCAACGAGCAGTACTTC. It is translated as CAISPSGGQGANEQYF.